The clone carrying this TCR beta chain was counted between two and nine times. The antigen is undetermined. CDR3 length: 12 amino acids. The ends were cut back, 1 base at V and 3 bases at J, with 4 bases in the middle. From germline, CDR1 is KGHSH and CDR2 LQKENI. This entry is derived from a study of identical twins. Study findings and constraints: Some out-of-frame alpha sequences were shared by twins, and these showed excess low generation probability.

MiXCR, run by TCRdb on the 5' RACE reads, gives a single entry per CDR3 protein. The data contain approximately 190,000 distinct CDR3 sequences, roughly 15% of them singletons. This sample was shared with a second study, whose subject was T cells expressing NK-cell markers.

This chain joins TRBV18 and TRBJ2-7; D gene unclear. Sequenced material: CD8+ T cells sorted from blood. The source of this sequence is a young woman in good health. CDR3 nucleotide sequence: TGTGCCAGCTCACCACAAAACTACGAGCAGTACTTC. Translated, it gives CASSPQNYEQYF. The whole variable domain, filled in from reference TRBV18 and TRBJ2-7, reads NAGVMQNPRHLVRRRGQEARLRCSPMKGHSHVYWYRQLPEEGLKFMVYLQKENIIDESGMPKERFSAEFPKEGPSILRIQQVVRGDSAAYFCASSPQNYEQYFGPGTRLTVT.